The next 31 T cell receptor beta chains were all read from a single sample in a study of T cell responses to AZD1222 COVID-19 vaccine. Sequencing used immunoSEQ multiplex PCR; TCRdb keeps in-frame clones, though not all of them. The repertoire holds roughly 160,000 clones, about 91% seen once, with 1.3% in the top ten. The sequencing used peripheral blood, collected 28 days after the second AZD1222 dose. The receptors derive from an adult who received the AZD1222 COVID-19 vaccine.

The V call is TRBV25-1, the J call TRBJ2-7; no clear D gene. Germline CDR1 MGHDK, CDR2 SYGVNS. The length of the CDR3 is 13 residues. With 3 bases removed from V and 4 bases from J, the gap between germline ends came to 10 bases. In nucleotides, the CDR3 is TGTGCCAGCAGTGATATCTCCGGGTACGAGCAGTACTTC. Its translation is CASSDISGYEQYF.

V gene TRBV11-2 combines with J gene TRBJ2-5, with 8 bases that match TRBD2. Germline loops: CDR1 SGHAT, CDR2 FQNNGV. Trimming removed 5 bases from V and 2 bases from J; junction bases left unmatched: 7. The CDR3 is made up of 15 amino acids. The CDR3 protein is CASSPLLAAQETQYF. In nucleotides, the CDR3 is TGTGCCAGCAGCCCCCTACTAGCGGCGCAAGAGACCCAGTACTTC.

This rearrangement joins TRBV4-1 to TRBJ2-1; possibly TRBD2 for D (5 bases). The CDR3 spans 18 residues. Per germline, CDR1 MGHRA and CDR2 YSYEKL. V was clipped by 0 bases and J by 3 bases, with 18 bases between them. The CDR3 spells CASSQDFLRVRDYNEQFF. The CDR3 DNA is TGCGCCAGCAGCCAAGATTTTCTGCGGGTAAGGGACTACAATGAGCAGTTCTTC.

The chain is built from TRBV19 and TRBJ2-7, with D perhaps given as TRBD1 or TRBD2 (5 bases each). Trimming took 6 bases from V and 6 from J, leaving 21 bases between them. The CDR3 runs 15 residues. Germline values: CDR1 LNHDA, CDR2 SQIVND (reference sequence). The CDR3 nucleotides are TGTGCCAGTAGCCCACAGCCCGGGACCTATGGCGAGCAGTACTTC. This sequence encodes CASSPQPGTYGEQYF.

This rearrangement joins TRBV6-1 to TRBJ1-5; D may be TRBD1 (5 bases). Germline V gene sequence: CDR1 MNHNS, CDR2 SASEGT. The CDR3 is 15 amino acids. V lost 0 bases to trimming and J lost 5 bases, with 11 bases between them. CDR3 bases: TGTGCCAGCAGTGAAGCGCGCTCAGGGCATCAGCCCCAGCATTTT. Its protein is CASSEARSGHQPQHF.

The chain carries TRBV5-1 and TRBJ2-1; a possible D gene is TRBD2 (6 bases). V was cut by 5 bases and J by 4 bases, with 19 bases left in between. Germline V gives CDR1 SGHRS, CDR2 YFSETQ. The CDR3 contains 16 residues. CDR3 sequence reads: CASRSIGTGVYNEQFF. The CDR3 DNA is TGCGCCAGCAGATCTATTGGGACTGGAGTTTACAATGAGCAGTTCTTC.

This chain links TRBV28 with TRBJ2-3; the D is unclear. This CDR3 spans 14 amino acids. Germline V CDR1 and CDR2: MDHEN, SYDVKM. Trimming left V 3 bases short and J 3 bases short, with 10 bases between. In DNA, the CDR3 is TGTGCCAGCAGTTTCGTGCTCGGGACAGATACGCAGTATTTT. Amino acid sequence: CASSFVLGTDTQYF. The variable domain in full, with the rest retrieved from reference TRBV28 and TRBJ2-3, is DVKVTQSSRYLVKRTGEKVFLECVQDMDHENMFWYRQDPGLGLRLIYFSYDVKMKEKGDIPEGYSVSREKKERFSLILESASTNQTSMYLCASSFVLGTDTQYFGPGTRLTVL.

V and J are TRBV24-1 and TRBJ2-1; weak D call: TRBD2 (7 bases). This CDR3 region has 16 residues. In germline, CDR1 is KGHDR, CDR2 SFDVKD. The V gene lost 9 bases and the J gene lost 0 bases, with 17 bases spanning the gap. CDR3: CATSMGGASSYNEQFF. The CDR3 DNA reads as TGTGCCACCTCGATGGGGGGGGCTAGCTCCTACAATGAGCAGTTCTTC.

The chain carries TRBV5-6 and TRBJ1-1, with D unclear. V lost 7 bases to trimming and J lost 1 base, with 11 bases between them. Germline CDR1 and CDR2: SGHDT and YYEEEE. The length of the CDR3 is 13 residues. Here the CDR3 DNA reads TGTGCCAGCCGCCCAGGATCGAACACTGAAGCTTTCTTT. Its protein product is CASRPGSNTEAFF.

J is TRBJ1-1 and V is TRBV24-1; D gene ambiguous. In germline, CDR1 is KGHDR, CDR2 SFDVKD. The V gene lost 0 bases and the J gene lost 2 bases, with 12 bases spanning the gap. There are 16 residues in the CDR3. CDR3 nucleotide sequence: TGTGCCACCAGTGATTTGCGGAGGGAGTTCAACACTGAAGCTTTCTTT. It codes for CATSDLRREFNTEAFF.

The genes are TRBV5-1 and TRBJ1-1, with unresolved D. CDR3 length: 14 amino acids. With 0 bases removed from V and 4 bases from J, the gap between germline ends came to 10 bases. CDR1 is SGHRS, CDR2 YFSETQ, per germline. The CDR3 DNA sequence: TGCGCCAGCAGCTTGGAAGGGTCGGCCACTGAAGCTTTCTTT. It yields the protein CASSLEGSATEAFF. Filled out from reference TRBV5-1 and TRBJ1-1, the complete variable domain reads KAGVTQTPRYLIKTRGQQVTLSCSPISGHRSVSWYQQTPGQGLQFLFEYFSETQRNKGNFPGRFSGRQFSNSRSEMNVSTLELGDSALYLCASSLEGSATEAFFGQGTRLTVV.

The chain is built from TRBV6-6 and TRBJ2-7; TRBD2 agrees at 14 bases. J was trimmed by 2 bases and V by 5 bases; bases with no gene match: 11. Looked up from germline, CDR1 is MNHNY and CDR2 is SVGAGI (reference sequence). This CDR3 spans 18 amino acids. The CDR3 sequence: CASSPRTSGGPTPYEQYF. The CDR3 DNA sequence: TGTGCCAGCAGTCCCCGGACTAGCGGGGGGCCAACACCCTACGAGCAGTACTTC.

V and J are TRBV5-1 and TRBJ1-2; 7 positions match TRBD1. CDR3 length: 14 amino acids. Germline V gene lookup returns CDR1 SGHRS and CDR2 YFSETQ. Trimming cost V 0 bases and J 8 bases; bases outside gene matches: 7. CDR3 coding DNA: TGCGCCAGCAGCTTGGCCGACAGGGTCGGAGGCTACACCTTC. Residues: CASSLADRVGGYTF.

V is TRBV7-9 and J is TRBJ1-2; D is uncertain. Trimming took off 3 bases at V and 7 bases at J, with 21 bases between the two ends. The CDR3 is 16 residues long. Germline V gene lookup returns CDR1 SEHNR and CDR2 FQNEAQ (reference sequence). CDR3 DNA: TGTGCCAGCAGCTTTTGGGTCGGAGGATTTGTTGGTGGCTACACCTTC. Translated, it gives CASSFWVGGFVGGYTF.

The chain couples TRBV6-1 to TRBJ1-2; D is unresolved. The germline V gene has CDR1 MNHNS and CDR2 SASEGT. This CDR3 spans 14 amino acids. Between the trimmed V and J ends, which lost 2 bases and 2 bases, there was a span of 9 bases. This CDR3 is CASSEKAWNYGYTF. CDR3 sequence (DNA): TGTGCCAGCAGTGAAAAGGCATGGAACTATGGCTACACCTTC.

This chain connects TRBV28 to TRBJ2-4, with 10 nucleotides matching TRBD2. V lost 3 bases to trimming and J lost 5 bases; unmatched junction nucleotides: 10. CDR1 is MDHEN, CDR2 SYDVKM, per germline. The CDR3 is 17 amino acids. The CDR3, as DNA: TGTGCCAGCAGTTTCTTACTAGCGGGAACGTCCGAAAACATTCAGTACTTC. This translates into CASSFLLAGTSENIQYF.

This clone has just one count. This rearrangement joins TRBV28 to TRBJ1-3; TRBD1 agrees at 7 bases. Trimming cost V 5 bases and J 7 bases; bases outside gene matches: 11. CDR3 length: 15 residues. CDR1 MDHEN and CDR2 SYDVKM come from the germline V gene. The CDR3 DNA follows: TGTGCCAGCAGTGACCGGACAGGAAGCCCGAACACCATATATTTT. Translated: CASSDRTGSPNTIYF.

The chain recombines TRBV5-5 with TRBJ1-1, with D tentatively TRBD1 (6 bases). V was trimmed by 0 bases and J by 8 bases, leaving 11 bases between them. Looked up from germline, CDR1 is SGHKS and CDR2 is YYEKEE (reference sequence). CDR3 length: 13 amino acids. CDR3 region: CASSLGYGTEAFF. The CDR3 nucleotides read TGTGCCAGCAGCTTGGGTTATGGGACAGAAGCTTTCTTT. The variable domain in full, completed from reference TRBV5-5 and TRBJ1-1, reads DAGVTQSPTHLIKTRGQQVTLRCSPISGHKSVSWYQQVLGQGPQFIFQYYEKEERGRGNFPDRFSARQFPNYSSELNVNALLLGDSALYLCASSLGYGTEAFFGQGTRLTVV.

The chain employs TRBV7-2 and TRBJ1-1; the D is unclear. Germline V gene data show CDR1 as SGHTA and CDR2 as FQGNSA. The CDR3 consists of 15 residues. V was shortened by 4 bases and J by 1 base, with 13 bases between the two germline ends. CDR3 sequence (DNA): TGTGCCAGCAGCTCCGACCCCGTTCCGAACACTGAAGCTTTCTTT. Translation gives CASSSDPVPNTEAFF.

This clone was seen only once. V gene TRBV11-3 combines with J gene TRBJ1-2, with D possibly being TRBD1 (5 bases). The V and J ends lost 5 bases and 1 base respectively, with 20 bases between them. Germline V gene lookup returns CDR1 SGHNT and CDR2 YENEEA. CDR3 length: 17 amino acids. The CDR3 protein is CASSPYGAGPHNYGYTF. CDR3 nucleotide sequence: TGTGCCAGCAGCCCCTATGGGGCAGGGCCCCATAACTATGGCTACACCTTC.

The chain joins TRBV11-3 to TRBJ1-1; maybe TRBD1 (6 bases). In germline, CDR1 is SGHNT, CDR2 YENEEA. V lost 5 bases to trimming and J lost 5 bases, with 9 bases between them. This CDR3 contains 12 residues. CDR3 residues: CASSARGTEAFF. Here the CDR3 DNA reads TGTGCCAGCAGCGCCAGGGGAACTGAAGCTTTCTTT.

In nucleotides, the CDR3 is TGCAGCGTTGAACTTCAGACAGGATCCCTCCACTTT. Translating gives CSVELQTGSLHF. The genes are TRBV29-1 and TRBJ1-6, with D maybe TRBD1 (6 bases). This CDR3 is built from 12 residues. CDR1 is SQVTM and CDR2 is ANQGSEA in the germline V gene. V lost 2 bases and J lost 14, with 13 bases in between.

V usage is TRBV7-2 and J usage is TRBJ2-3; TRBD2 agrees at 9 bases. With 4 bases clipped from V and 6 bases from J, the junction kept 8 bases outside the gene matches. Per germline, CDR1 SGHTA and CDR2 FQGNSA. This CDR3 contains 15 residues. CDR3 sequence reads: CASSYSGRRGDTQYF. CDR3 in DNA: TGTGCCAGCAGCTATAGCGGGAGAAGAGGGGATACGCAGTATTTT.

The rearrangement uses TRBV4-3 and TRBJ1-1, with TRBD1 identical over 9 bases. Germline trimming cut 0 bases from V and 5 bases from J; bases unmatched to any gene: 4. This CDR3 is built from 15 residues. CDR1 is LGHNA, CDR2 YSLEER, per germline. Here the CDR3 reads CASSQDLTGGTEAFF. The CDR3 DNA sequence: TGCGCCAGCAGCCAAGATCTGACAGGGGGAACTGAAGCTTTCTTT.

The chain has TRBV18 and TRBJ2-1; D is perhaps TRBD1 (5 bases). There are 16 residues in the CDR3. CDR1 and CDR2 from the germline V gene are KGHSH and LQKENI. Trimming stripped 1 base from V and 8 bases from J, with 18 bases between. CDR3 protein: CASSPQGLSLVDEQFF. The CDR3 bases are TGTGCCAGCTCACCACAGGGGCTTTCCTTGGTTGATGAGCAGTTCTTC.

The chain couples TRBV9 to TRBJ2-1; 9 nucleotides agree with TRBD2. The CDR3 has 16 residues. J lost 4 bases, V lost 4 bases, and 9 bases had no gene match. The germline gives CDR1 SGDLS, CDR2 YYNGEE. CDR3: CASSPGGTSRYNEQFF. DNA of the CDR3: TGTGCCAGCAGCCCTGGGGGGACTAGCAGATACAATGAGCAGTTCTTC.

This clone was observed a few times. The chain links TRBV7-2 to TRBJ2-3, with D unresolved. Germline CDR1 and CDR2: SGHTA and FQGNSA. Trimming took 7 bases from V and 7 from J, leaving 15 bases between them. The CDR3 has 13 amino acids. The CDR3 region is CASTPPPSNTQYF. The CDR3 coding sequence is TGTGCCAGCACCCCGCCCCCGTCTAATACGCAGTATTTT.

The V call is TRBV5-1, the J call TRBJ2-6; 12 nucleotides match TRBD1. Germline CDR1 reads SGHRS; CDR2 reads YFSETQ. This CDR3 region has 22 residues. J lost 1 base, V lost 4 bases, and 18 bases had no gene match. The chain's CDR3 is CASSNLLTPKGQGASGANVLTF. The CDR3 DNA is TGCGCCAGCAGCAACCTATTAACCCCGAAGGGACAGGGGGCGTCTGGGGCCAACGTCCTGACTTTC.

V and J are TRBV14 and TRBJ2-1, with 9 bases identical to TRBD2. The V segment lost 4 bases and the J segment 9 bases; nucleotides outside the gene matches: 16. CDR3 size: 17 residues. CDR1 and CDR2 from the germline V gene are SGHDN and FVKESK. This CDR3 reads CASSLELGGRAWGEQFF. DNA for the CDR3: TGTGCCAGCAGCCTGGAACTTGGCGGGAGGGCCTGGGGTGAGCAGTTCTTC.

V and J are TRBV29-1 and TRBJ1-6; D unclear. Germline loops: CDR1 SQVTM, CDR2 ANQGSEA. This CDR3 comprises 13 residues. Trimming cost V 5 bases and J 3 bases, with 8 bases left between them. CDR3 bases: TGCAGCGTTAGGTTCGACTATAATTCACCCCTCCACTTT. Its translation is CSVRFDYNSPLHF.

The chain is built from TRBV7-8 and TRBJ1-3; D may be TRBD1 (5 bases). Looked up from germline, CDR1 is SGHVS and CDR2 is FQNEAQ. The CDR3 is 14 residues long. Deletions cut 8 bases from V and 0 bases from J, with 11 bases between. The CDR3 here is CASWGSISGNTIYF. The CDR3 region has the DNA TGTGCCAGCTGGGGCAGCATCTCTGGAAACACCATATATTTT.